This is a list of T cell receptor beta chains from one sample in a study of Ad26.COV2.S vaccination and SARS-CoV-2 variants. The assay was immunoSEQ multiplex PCR, and TCRdb's table has in-frame clones only and misses some. The table shows about 320,000 clones, with around 90% occurring only once. The sample here was peripheral blood, taken in a trial of Ad26.COV2.S vaccine versus placebo. The receptors here all came from a person between 18 and 65 years old who received the Ad26.COV2.S COVID-19 vaccine or a placebo. CDR3s leave out the opening cysteine and the closing phenylalanine or tryptophan. Clone size, where shown, is once, few, many, or a class for clones that have expanded.

TRBV5-4,.,ASSLRGTEAF
TRBV6-2/TRBV6-3,.,ASSPWTSGVDETQY
TRBV5-5,once,ASSSLGTGLAGYNEQF
TRBV7-9,once,ASSLVGTGFSVAF
TRBV20-1,.,SAEDSIEAF
TRBV6-5,once,ASAHRVEGNQPQH
TRBV28,.,ASSLGPLAKNIQY
TRBV10-1,.,ASSEDNQPQH
TRBV9,.,ASSVDGQLNEKLF
TRBV7-2,.,ASSARVTTANEKLF
TRBV20-1,.,SAPMGTQY
TRBV10-3,.,AISAGETQY
TRBV5-1,.,ASSKTGTFEAF
TRBV2,.,ASSAGLAGGAEETQY
TRBV28,.,ASSPQLTPGY
TRBV12-3/TRBV12-4,.,ASSSVGYGYT
TRBV11-2,few,ASSPIIGAGNTIY
TRBV19,.,ASSEGPNQPQH
TRBV5-1,.,ASSQQGARYNEQF
TRBV7-9,.,ASSSLVSGYT